This T cell receptor (beta chain) comes out of a study of blood T cell repertoires in COVID-19. Study-wide context: Italy, Spain and the United States were the sources of the convalescent and acute COVID-19 samples. Sources were T cells, B-cell-depleted T cells, or PBMCs; the material itself was cDNA or gDNA.

V was clipped by 6 bases and J by 8 bases, with 13 bases between them. The CDR3 has 12 amino acids. The germline V gene has CDR1 MNHEY and CDR2 SVGAGI. How the authors handled the data: Reference gene primer amplification gave nucleated cell count estimates. Assay used: immunoSEQ multiplex PCR; TCRdb lists only in-frame clones, some missing. That table furnishes V, J and clone size, whereas the DNA furnished D and trimming. The sample consists of tens of thousands of clones, about four fifths of them appearing once. This sequence originates from a woman of 80 years or more with acute or convalescent COVID-19. This chain uses TRBV6-5 with TRBJ1-1; possibly TRBD1 for D (5 bases). Sequencing input: peripheral blood. The CDR3 nucleotides read TGTGCCAGCAGGATACCGCGGGGGGAAGCTTTCTTT. Its protein is CASRIPRGEAFF.